The clone carrying this T cell receptor (beta chain) has a single count. The target antigen is unknown. The PCR ran on 60 Vbeta and 13 Jbeta primers. Profiled with immunoSEQ multiplex PCR; TCRdb holds only in-frame clones, not every one. Here the sample spans under 150,000 clones, about 63% being singletons. The sample comes from a study of cytomegalovirus exposure and HLA in healthy donors. The CDR3 is made up of 15 amino acids. Germline CDR1 and CDR2: MRHNA and SNTAGT. The V end was cut by 5 bases, the J end by 1 base, with 12 bases between. Whole-study findings and limits: Indistinguishable V segments such as TRBV6-2 and TRBV6-3 were excluded.

The V call is TRBV6-4, the J call TRBJ1-5; a possible D gene is TRBD1 (6 bases). The sample consisted of PBMCs. This receptor was obtained from a man younger than 45 in good health and CMV-seropositive. CDR3 sequence (DNA): TGTGCCAGCAGTTACAGGGTGTGGAGCAATCAGCCCCAGCATTTT. Encoded protein: CASSYRVWSNQPQHF.